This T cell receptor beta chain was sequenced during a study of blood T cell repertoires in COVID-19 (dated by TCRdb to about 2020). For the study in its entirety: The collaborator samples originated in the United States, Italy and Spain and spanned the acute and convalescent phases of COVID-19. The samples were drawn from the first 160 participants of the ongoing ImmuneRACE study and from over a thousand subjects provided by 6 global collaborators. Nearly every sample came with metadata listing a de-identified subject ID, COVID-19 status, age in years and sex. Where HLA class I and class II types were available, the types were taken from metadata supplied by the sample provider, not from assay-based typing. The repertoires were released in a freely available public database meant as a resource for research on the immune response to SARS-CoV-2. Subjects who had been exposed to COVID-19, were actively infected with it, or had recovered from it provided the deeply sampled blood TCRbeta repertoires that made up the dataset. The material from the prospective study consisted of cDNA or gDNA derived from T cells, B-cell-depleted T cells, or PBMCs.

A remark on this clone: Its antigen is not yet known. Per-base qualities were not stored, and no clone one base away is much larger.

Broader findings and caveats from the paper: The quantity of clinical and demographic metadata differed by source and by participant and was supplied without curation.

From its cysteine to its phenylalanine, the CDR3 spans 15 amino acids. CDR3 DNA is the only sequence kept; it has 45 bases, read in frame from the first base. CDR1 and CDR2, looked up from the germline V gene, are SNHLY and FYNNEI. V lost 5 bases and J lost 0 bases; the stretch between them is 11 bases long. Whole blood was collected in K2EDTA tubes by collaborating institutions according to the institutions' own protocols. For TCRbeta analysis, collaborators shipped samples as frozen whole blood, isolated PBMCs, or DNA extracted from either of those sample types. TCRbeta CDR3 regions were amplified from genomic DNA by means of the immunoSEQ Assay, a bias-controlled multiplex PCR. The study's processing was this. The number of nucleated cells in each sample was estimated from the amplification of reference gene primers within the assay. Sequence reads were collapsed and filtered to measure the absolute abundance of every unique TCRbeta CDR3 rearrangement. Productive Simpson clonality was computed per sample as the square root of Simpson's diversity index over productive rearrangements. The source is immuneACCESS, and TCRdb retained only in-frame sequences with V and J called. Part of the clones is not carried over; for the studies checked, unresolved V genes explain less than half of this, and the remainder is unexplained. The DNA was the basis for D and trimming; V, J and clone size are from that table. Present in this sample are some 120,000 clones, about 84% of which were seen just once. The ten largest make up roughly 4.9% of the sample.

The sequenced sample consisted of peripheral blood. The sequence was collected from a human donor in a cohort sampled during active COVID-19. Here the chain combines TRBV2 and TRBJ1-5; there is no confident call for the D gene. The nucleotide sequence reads TGTGCCAGCAGTCCGAGAGGGTTTAGCAATCAGCCCCAGCATTTT. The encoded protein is CASSPRGFSNQPQHF.